This TCR beta chain was observed in a study of CD8 T cells in ankylosing spondylitis. Study-wide results and limits: Researchers reportedly found disease-linked clones significantly enriched in matched ankylosing spondylitis synovial fluid. Some motif variants were previously reported in reactive arthritis synovial fluid and blood. A TCR beta motif made of several highly homologous variants seemed typical of ankylosing spondylitis blood.

Concerning this clonotype itself: The antigen is unknown.

Preparation of TCR beta libraries was done by quantitative 5'-RACE with molecular barcodes. Via MiXCR, TCRdb re-called the 5' RACE reads, giving one row per CDR3 protein. The sample lists over 75,000 distinct CDR3 sequences, 8.8% occurring once. The clonotype was recovered from a male donor with ankylosing spondylitis or in good health (not recorded which). Sequences were obtained from blood, either unsorted or a sorted T cell fraction (not recorded which).

This CDR3 reads CASSRDGHQLRGEPQHF. The DNA for the CDR3 is TGTGCCAGCAGCAGGGACGGACACCAACTCCGTGGGGAGCCCCAGCATTTT. The chain uses TRBV2 and TRBJ1-5, with TRBD1 as a possible D gene (5 bases). CDR1 is SNHLY and CDR2 is FYNNEI in the germline V gene. The CDR3 is made up of 17 amino acids. V was cut by 6 bases and J by 8 bases, with 26 bases left in between.